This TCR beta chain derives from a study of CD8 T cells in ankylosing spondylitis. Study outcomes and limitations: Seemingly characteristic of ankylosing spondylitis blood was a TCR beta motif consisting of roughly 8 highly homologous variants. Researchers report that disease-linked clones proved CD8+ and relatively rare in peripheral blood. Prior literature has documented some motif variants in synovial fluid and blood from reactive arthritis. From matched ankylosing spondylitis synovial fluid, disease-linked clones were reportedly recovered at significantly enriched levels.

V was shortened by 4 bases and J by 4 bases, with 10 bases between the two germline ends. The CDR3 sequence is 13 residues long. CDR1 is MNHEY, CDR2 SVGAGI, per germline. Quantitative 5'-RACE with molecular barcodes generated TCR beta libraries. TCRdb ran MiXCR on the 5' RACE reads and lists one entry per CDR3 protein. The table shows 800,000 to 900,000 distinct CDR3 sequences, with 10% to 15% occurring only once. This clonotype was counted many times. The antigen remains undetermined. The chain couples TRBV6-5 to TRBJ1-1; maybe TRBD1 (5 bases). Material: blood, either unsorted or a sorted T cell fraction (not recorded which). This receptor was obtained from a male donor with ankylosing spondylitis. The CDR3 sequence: CASSSRASTEAFF. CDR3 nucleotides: TGTGCCAGCAGTTCCAGGGCTAGCACTGAAGCTTTCTTT.